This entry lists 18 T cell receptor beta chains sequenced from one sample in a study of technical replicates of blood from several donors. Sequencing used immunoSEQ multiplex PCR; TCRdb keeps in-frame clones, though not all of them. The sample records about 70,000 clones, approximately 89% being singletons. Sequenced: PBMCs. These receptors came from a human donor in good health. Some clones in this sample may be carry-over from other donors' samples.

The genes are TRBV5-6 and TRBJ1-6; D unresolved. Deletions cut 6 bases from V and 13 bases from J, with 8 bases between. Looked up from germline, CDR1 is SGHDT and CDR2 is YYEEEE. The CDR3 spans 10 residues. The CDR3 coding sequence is TGTGCCAGCACCCCTCCGCCCCTCCACTTT. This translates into CASTPPPLHF.

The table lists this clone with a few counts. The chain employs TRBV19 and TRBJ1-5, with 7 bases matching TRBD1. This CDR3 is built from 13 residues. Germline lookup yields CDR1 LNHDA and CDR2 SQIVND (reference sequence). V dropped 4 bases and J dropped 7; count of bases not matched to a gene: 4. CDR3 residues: CASSTQGRQPQHF. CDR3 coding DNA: TGTGCCAGTAGTACACAGGGGAGGCAGCCCCAGCATTTT.

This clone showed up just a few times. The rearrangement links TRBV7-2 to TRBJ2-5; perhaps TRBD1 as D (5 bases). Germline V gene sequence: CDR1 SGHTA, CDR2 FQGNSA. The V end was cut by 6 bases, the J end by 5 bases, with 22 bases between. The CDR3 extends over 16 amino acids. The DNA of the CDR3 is TGTGCCAGCAGTCCGGGCGGCGTTAGGGGTGTGGAGACCCAGTACTTC. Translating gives CASSPGGVRGVETQYF.

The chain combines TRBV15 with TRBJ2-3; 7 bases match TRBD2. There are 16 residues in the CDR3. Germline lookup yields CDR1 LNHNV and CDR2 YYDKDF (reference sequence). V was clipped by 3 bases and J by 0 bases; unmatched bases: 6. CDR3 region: CATSSWLADSTDTQYF. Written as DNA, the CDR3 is TGTGCCACCAGCAGTTGGCTAGCGGATAGCACAGATACGCAGTATTTT.

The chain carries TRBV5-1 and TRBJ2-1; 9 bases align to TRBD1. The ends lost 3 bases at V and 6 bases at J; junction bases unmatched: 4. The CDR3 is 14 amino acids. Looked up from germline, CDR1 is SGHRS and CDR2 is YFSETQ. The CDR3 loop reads CASSSTGGGNEQFF. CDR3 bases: TGCGCCAGCAGCTCGACAGGGGGAGGCAATGAGCAGTTCTTC. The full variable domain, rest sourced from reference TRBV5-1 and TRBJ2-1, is KAGVTQTPRYLIKTRGQQVTLSCSPISGHRSVSWYQQTPGQGLQFLFEYFSETQRNKGNFPGRFSGRQFSNSRSEMNVSTLELGDSALYLCASSSTGGGNEQFFGPGTRLTVL.

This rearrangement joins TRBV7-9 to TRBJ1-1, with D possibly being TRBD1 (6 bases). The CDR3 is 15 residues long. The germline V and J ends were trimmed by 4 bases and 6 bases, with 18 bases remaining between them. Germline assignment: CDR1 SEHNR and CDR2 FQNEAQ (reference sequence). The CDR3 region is CASSSRGGARAEAFF. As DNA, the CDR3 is TGTGCCAGCAGCTCACGGGGGGGCGCGAGGGCTGAAGCTTTCTTT.

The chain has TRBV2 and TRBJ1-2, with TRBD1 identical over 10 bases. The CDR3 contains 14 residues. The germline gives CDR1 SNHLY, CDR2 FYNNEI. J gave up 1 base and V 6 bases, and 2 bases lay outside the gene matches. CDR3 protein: CASSGDRGNYGYTF. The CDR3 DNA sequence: TGTGCCAGCAGCGGGGACAGGGGTAACTATGGCTACACCTTC.

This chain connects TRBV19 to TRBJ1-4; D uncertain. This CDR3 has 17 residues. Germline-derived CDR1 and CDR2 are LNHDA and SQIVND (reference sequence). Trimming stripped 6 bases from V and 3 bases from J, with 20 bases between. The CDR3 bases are TGTGCCAGTAGAGGGAGTCATATATCCTCGGCTAATGAAAAACTGTTTTTT. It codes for CASRGSHISSANEKLFF.

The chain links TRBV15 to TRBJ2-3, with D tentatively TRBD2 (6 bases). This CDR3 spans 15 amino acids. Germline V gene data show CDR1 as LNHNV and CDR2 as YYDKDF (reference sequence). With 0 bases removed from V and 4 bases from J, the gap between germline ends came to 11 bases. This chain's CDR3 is CATSREKEGADTQYF. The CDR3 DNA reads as TGTGCCACCAGCAGAGAGAAGGAGGGCGCAGATACGCAGTATTTT.

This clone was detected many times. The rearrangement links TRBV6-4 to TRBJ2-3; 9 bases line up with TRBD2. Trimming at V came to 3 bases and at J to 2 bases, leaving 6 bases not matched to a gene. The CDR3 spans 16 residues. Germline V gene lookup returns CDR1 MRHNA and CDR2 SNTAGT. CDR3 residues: CASSETGGGATDTQYF. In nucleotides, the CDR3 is TGTGCCAGCAGTGAGACGGGCGGGGGGGCCACAGATACGCAGTATTTT.

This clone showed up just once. CDR3: CASSQGDRKETQYF. CDR3 nucleotide sequence: TGCGCCAGCAGCCAAGGTGACAGAAAAGAGACCCAGTACTTC. The chain links TRBV4-1 to TRBJ2-5; TRBD1 might be the D (5 bases). With 1 base removed from V and 3 bases from J, the gap between germline ends came to 9 bases. CDR1 and CDR2 from the germline V gene are MGHRA and YSYEKL. The CDR3 sequence is 14 residues long.

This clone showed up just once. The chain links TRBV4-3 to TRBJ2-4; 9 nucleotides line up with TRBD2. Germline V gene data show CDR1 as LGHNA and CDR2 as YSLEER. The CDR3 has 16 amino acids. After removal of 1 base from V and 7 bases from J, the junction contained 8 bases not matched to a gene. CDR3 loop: CASSQGASGISNIQYF. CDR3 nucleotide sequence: TGCGCCAGCAGCCAAGGTGCTAGCGGGATCTCGAACATTCAGTACTTC.

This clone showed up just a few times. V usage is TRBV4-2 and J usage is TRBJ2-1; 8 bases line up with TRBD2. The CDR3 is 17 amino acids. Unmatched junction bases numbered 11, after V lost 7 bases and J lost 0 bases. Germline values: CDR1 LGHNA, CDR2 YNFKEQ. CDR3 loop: CASTPDSGGSSYNEQFF. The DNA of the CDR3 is TGTGCCAGCACCCCTGACAGCGGGGGAAGCTCCTACAATGAGCAGTTCTTC.

CDR3 region: CATSRAATPSTDTQYF. DNA for the CDR3: TGTGCCACCAGCAGAGCCGCTACCCCTTCCACAGATACGCAGTATTTT. The gene calls are TRBV15 and TRBJ2-3; no reliable D call. V shed 1 base and J shed 2 bases, with 13 bases lying between them. Germline loops: CDR1 LNHNV, CDR2 YYDKDF (reference sequence). The CDR3 loop spans 16 amino acids.

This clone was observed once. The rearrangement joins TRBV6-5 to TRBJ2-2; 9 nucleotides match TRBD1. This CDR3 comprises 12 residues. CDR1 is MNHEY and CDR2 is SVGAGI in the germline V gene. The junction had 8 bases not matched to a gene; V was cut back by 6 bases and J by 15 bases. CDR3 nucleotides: TGTGCCAGCAGCTTCGGGACAGGGAAGATGTTTTTT. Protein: CASSFGTGKMFF.

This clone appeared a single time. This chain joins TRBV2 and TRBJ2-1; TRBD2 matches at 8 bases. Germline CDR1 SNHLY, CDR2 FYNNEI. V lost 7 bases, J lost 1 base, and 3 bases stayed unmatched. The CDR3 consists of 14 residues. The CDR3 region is CASKREGSYNEQFF. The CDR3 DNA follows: TGTGCCAGCAAACGGGAGGGTTCCTACAATGAGCAGTTCTTC. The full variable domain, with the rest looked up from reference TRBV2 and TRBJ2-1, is EPEVTQTPSHQVTQMGQEVILRCVPISNHLYFYWYRQILGQKVEFLVSFYNNEISEKSEIFDDQFSVERPDGSNFTLKIRSTKLEDSAMYFCASKREGSYNEQFFGPGTRLTVL.

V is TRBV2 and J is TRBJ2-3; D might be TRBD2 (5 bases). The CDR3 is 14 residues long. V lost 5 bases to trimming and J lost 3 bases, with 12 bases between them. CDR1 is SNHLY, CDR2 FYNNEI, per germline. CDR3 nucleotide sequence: TGTGCCAGCAGTTTACTAGGCCAAACAGATACGCAGTATTTT. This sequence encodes CASSLLGQTDTQYF.

CDR3 region: CASSLLLGGVMNEQFF. CDR3 DNA sequence: TGTGCCAGCAGTTTACTCCTAGGGGGAGTTATGAATGAGCAGTTCTTC. V is TRBV6-5 and J is TRBJ2-1, with a possible D match to TRBD1 (6 bases). The CDR3 is made up of 16 amino acids. The ends were cut back, 4 bases at V and 7 bases at J, with 20 bases in the middle. Germline CDR1 is MNHEY and CDR2 is SVGAGI.